These T cell receptor beta chains were read from a single sample in a study of blood T cell repertoires in COVID-19. The repertoire was sequenced with immunoSEQ multiplex PCR; TCRdb's copy has only in-frame clones and lacks some. The repertoire holds 150,000 to 200,000 clones, with around three quarters as singletons. Material: peripheral blood. These receptors originate from a man aged 65-85 years with active or convalescent COVID-19. The CDR3 runs from the conserved cysteine through the conserved F or W. The order of the fields is CDR3 length, V gene, clone size, D gene, J gene, CDR3 DNA, CDR3 protein. D genes are given only for firm matches. Clone sizes are given selectively: once, few, many, or a class where the clone is expanded.

>12|TRBV2|medium-sized|.|TRBJ2-3
TGTGCCAGCAGGAGAGGCGGAGATACGCAGTATTTT
CASRRGGDTQYF
>15|TRBV9|.|.|TRBJ2-1
TGTGCCAGCAGCGTAGTGGGCGTCGCGGGCAATGAGCAGTTCTTC
CASSVVGVAGNEQFF
>14|TRBV3-1/TRBV3-2|.|.|TRBJ2-5
TGTGCCAGCAGCCAGTCCGGTCCTCAAGAGACCCAGTACTTC
CASSQSGPQETQYF
>13|TRBV12-3/TRBV12-4|.|.|TRBJ1-2
TGTGCCAGCAGTCCTCTCAGTATCAGTGGCTACACCTTC
CASSPLSISGYTF
>14|TRBV10-2|.|TRBD1|TRBJ1-2
TGCGCCAGCAACAGACAGGGGGCAGGCTATGGCTACACCTTC
CASNRQGAGYGYTF
>17|TRBV4-1|.|TRBD2|TRBJ2-1
TGCGCCAGCAGCCAAGGGTTGACTAGCGGGAGTCCAAATGAGCAGTTCTTC
CASSQGLTSGSPNEQFF
>15|TRBV6-1|.|TRBD1|TRBJ2-1
TGTGCCAGCAGTGATACCGGGACAGTCTACAATGAGCAGTTCTTC
CASSDTGTVYNEQFF
>14|TRBV27|.|TRBD1|TRBJ2-3
TGTGCCAGCAGTCCCAGGGGGAACACAGATACGCAGTATTTT
CASSPRGNTDTQYF
>13|TRBV7-2|.|TRBD1|TRBJ1-1
TGTGCCAGCAGCAAAGGACAGGGCCTAGAAGCTTTCTTT
CASSKGQGLEAFF
>15|TRBV30|.|TRBD2|TRBJ2-3
TGTGCCTGGAGTGTAGATGGACTAGCGGGAGATACGCAGTATTTT
CAWSVDGLAGDTQYF
>13|TRBV28|.|.|TRBJ1-1
TGTGCCAGCAGTTTATGGGCCAGGGCTGAAGCTTTCTTT
CASSLWARAEAFF
>14|TRBV5-6|once|.|TRBJ1-2
TGTGCCAGCAGCTTGGTGCAGACAGACTATGGCTACACCTTC
CASSLVQTDYGYTF
>14|TRBV18|.|TRBD1|TRBJ2-7
TGTGCCAGCTCACTCTCGGGACAGGGGGACGAGCAGTACTTC
CASSLSGQGDEQYF
>17|TRBV7-9|.|TRBD1|TRBJ2-1
TGTGCCAGCAGCCCTCGACAGGGTGGGCCCTCGGGGAATGAGCAGTTCTTC
CASSPRQGGPSGNEQFF
>11|TRBV30|.|.|TRBJ2-5
TGTGCCTGGAGTCTAGCGGAGACCCAGTACTTC
CAWSLAETQYF
>14|TRBV10-2|few|TRBD1|TRBJ1-3
TGCGCCAGCAGCGATGGACAGGGGGCTAACACCATATATTTT
CASSDGQGANTIYF
>14|TRBV25-1|.|TRBD1|TRBJ1-5
TGTGCCAGCAGTCCTCAGGGGGACAATCAGCCCCAGCATTTT
CASSPQGDNQPQHF
>13|TRBV5-4|.|.|TRBJ1-2
TGTGCCAGCAGCCGATTGGGGGCACAGGGCTACACCTTC
CASSRLGAQGYTF
>13|TRBV7-9|.|.|TRBJ1-4
TGTGCCAGCAGGCCTAACGTCCTAGAAAAACTGTTTTTT
CASRPNVLEKLFF
>16|TRBV30|.|TRBD2|TRBJ2-1
TGTGCCTGGAGCAAAACCCGGACTAGCGGGTACAATGAGCAGTTCTTC
CAWSKTRTSGYNEQFF
>17|TRBV5-8|.|TRBD2|TRBJ2-3
TGTGCCAGCAGCTACGGGACTAGCGGGGGGCCGGCAGATACGCAGTATTTT
CASSYGTSGGPADTQYF
>11|TRBV19|.|.|TRBJ2-3
TGTGCCAGTAGTTCCTTGTATACGCAGTATTTT
CASSSLYTQYF
>13|TRBV7-2|.|.|TRBJ1-6
TGTGCCAGCAGCCTTACAGGGTATCCACCCCTCCACTTT
CASSLTGYPPLHF
>14|TRBV6-5|.|TRBD1|TRBJ1-1
TGTGCCAGCAGTTACACGACAGGGTCGACTGAAGCTTTCTTT
CASSYTTGSTEAFF
>14|TRBV19|.|TRBD1|TRBJ1-1
TGTGCCAGTAGTATTACAGGGGGAAACACTGAAGCTTTCTTT
CASSITGGNTEAFF
>14|TRBV19|.|.|TRBJ1-5
TGTGCCAGTAGTAGCACAGGGTGGGATCAGCCCCAGCATTTT
CASSSTGWDQPQHF
>16|TRBV7-9|few|TRBD1|TRBJ1-6
TGTGCCAGCAGCCCGGACAGGGGGCTTGGAGGTTCACCCCTCCACTTT
CASSPDRGLGGSPLHF
>15|TRBV6-5|.|TRBD1|TRBJ1-1
TGTGCCAGCAGGGATACGCGGGACAGGGGGTTTGAAGCTTTCTTT
CASRDTRDRGFEAFF
>15|TRBV5-4|.|TRBD2|TRBJ2-3
TGTAGCGTAGGGGTAGCGGGGGCCCGCCCAGATACGCAGTATTTT
CSVGVAGARPDTQYF
>12|TRBV29-1|.|TRBD1|TRBJ1-1
TGCAGCGCAAGACAGGGAGACACTGAAGCTTTCTTT
CSARQGDTEAFF
>15|TRBV2|.|TRBD2|TRBJ2-7
TGTGCCAGCTCACGTTCTAGCGGGGGGGACTACGAGCAGTACTTC
CASSRSSGGDYEQYF
>14|TRBV2|.|.|TRBJ1-5
TGTGCCAGCAGTGTCCAGGCCGGCGGGCAGCCCCAGCATTTT
CASSVQAGGQPQHF
>12|TRBV10-3|.|.|TRBJ1-2
TGTGCCATCAGTGGACATACCTATGGCTACACCTTC
CAISGHTYGYTF
>13|TRBV6-5|.|.|TRBJ1-1
TGTGCCACTACGGCGGGGGTGAACACTGAAGCTTTCTTT
CATTAGVNTEAFF
>12|TRBV29-1|.|.|TRBJ2-1
TGCAGCGTTTCCCGGGAGACTAATGAGCAGTTCTTC
CSVSRETNEQFF
>14|TRBV27|.|TRBD1|TRBJ1-6
TGTGCCAGCCAGGACAGGGCGAATAATTCACCCCTCCACTTT
CASQDRANNSPLHF
>19|TRBV3-1/TRBV3-2|many|TRBD2|TRBJ2-7
TGTGCCAGCAGCCAAGATTTCGGCCTAGCGGGCGATTACTCCTACGAGCAGTACTTC
CASSQDFGLAGDYSYEQYF
>14|TRBV3-1/TRBV3-2|.|.|TRBJ1-6
TGTGCCACCAAAGACAGGACATCGGATTCACCCCTCCACTTT
CATKDRTSDSPLHF
>14|TRBV6-5|.|.|TRBJ1-2
TGTGCCAGCAGTTACGACCGGAGTAACTATGGCTACACCTTC
CASSYDRSNYGYTF
>13|TRBV7-2|.|TRBD1|TRBJ2-2
TGTGCCAGCAGCCCCAGACAGGGTCGGGAGCTGTTTTTT
CASSPRQGRELFF
>14|TRBV7-2|.|.|TRBJ1-1
TGTGCCAGCAGCTTAGGGGAGCTTCGGACTGAAGCTTTCTTT
CASSLGELRTEAFF
>12|TRBV7-9|.|.|TRBJ1-4
TGTGCCAGCAGCTTAAGAGAGGAAAAACTGTTTTTT
CASSLREEKLFF
>15|TRBV11-3|.|TRBD2|TRBJ2-1
TGTGCCAGCAGCCCTCCAGGTAGCGGGAGAAATGAGCAGTTCTTC
CASSPPGSGRNEQFF
>13|TRBV19|.|.|TRBJ1-1
TGTGCCAGTAGTATGCATAGTCGGACTGAAGCTTTCTTT
CASSMHSRTEAFF
>15|TRBV10-3|.|.|TRBJ1-5
TGTGCCATCAGTGAGGGAGGAGTTAGCAATCAGCCCCAGCATTTT
CAISEGGVSNQPQHF
>15|TRBV25-1|.|.|TRBJ1-4
TGTGCCAGCAGTGAATGGGTAGGAGCGGATGAAAAACTGTTTTTT
CASSEWVGADEKLFF
>14|TRBV5-5|.|TRBD1|TRBJ2-3
TGTGCCAGCAGCTTGCCAGGGGGCGCAGATACGCAGTATTTT
CASSLPGGADTQYF
>15|TRBV12-1|.|.|TRBJ1-6
TGTGCCAGCCCAAGGAGGGGTACGTATAATTCACCCCTCCACTTT
CASPRRGTYNSPLHF
>14|TRBV10-1|.|.|TRBJ2-2
TGCGCCAGCAGGCCGGGACAGAACACCGGGGAGCTGTTTTTT
CASRPGQNTGELFF
>15|TRBV12-5|.|.|TRBJ2-2
TGTGCTAGTGGTTTGCCTCAAGCAGGTACCGGGGAGCTGTTTTTT
CASGLPQAGTGELFF
>14|TRBV5-4|few|.|TRBJ2-5
TGTGCCAGCAGCAAAGAATATAGCCAAGAGACCCAGTACTTC
CASSKEYSQETQYF
>15|TRBV11-2|.|.|TRBJ2-7
TGTGCCAGCAGCTTAGTACCGGGAGTCGCCTACGAGCAGTACTTC
CASSLVPGVAYEQYF
>15|TRBV5-6|.|.|TRBJ1-2
TGTGCCAGCAGCTCCTACAGGGAGAGGAACTATGGCTACACCTTC
CASSSYRERNYGYTF
>13|TRBV11-3|.|TRBD1|TRBJ2-3
TGTGCCAGCAGCTCTACAGGGGCAGATACGCAGTATTTT
CASSSTGADTQYF
>14|TRBV7-6|.|.|TRBJ2-5
TGTGCCAGCAGCCCATGGGACACCCAAGAGACCCAGTACTTC
CASSPWDTQETQYF
>16|TRBV7-9|once|TRBD1|TRBJ1-4
TGTGCCAGCAGCCTCCCGCCCGGGACAGCGGACGAAAAACTGTTTTTT
CASSLPPGTADEKLFF
>12|TRBV30|.|.|TRBJ2-7
TGTGCCTGGAGTCGGGGAAAAAACGAGCAGTACTTC
CAWSRGKNEQYF
>16|TRBV11-2|few|TRBD1|TRBJ2-7
TGTGCCAGCAGCTCCACTCCGGGACAGGGGTCCTACGAGCAGTACTTC
CASSSTPGQGSYEQYF
>17|TRBV6-2/TRBV6-3|once|.|TRBJ1-5
TGTGCCAGCAGTTACTCGATGATCGATCGGGGAAATCAGCCCCAGCATTTT
CASSYSMIDRGNQPQHF